The 14 T cell receptor beta chains listed next were all sequenced from one sample in a study of blood T cell repertoires in COVID-19. Sequencing was performed with immunoSEQ multiplex PCR; in TCRdb, only in-frame clones are kept and a portion is missing. The table includes 250,000 to 350,000 clones, 75% to 90% detected once. Sequencing was performed on peripheral blood. The receptors here all came from a woman aged 55-75 years with acute or convalescent COVID-19.

This chain joins TRBV6-5 and TRBJ2-1; 7 nucleotides agree with TRBD2. V trimming: 2 bases; J trimming: 7 bases; junction bases outside the gene matches: 8. Germline CDR1 is MNHEY and CDR2 is SVGAGI. CDR3 length: 15 amino acids. Here the CDR3 DNA reads TGTGCCAGCAGTTACCCCGGGGGGACGAAGAATGAGCAGTTCTTC. Its translation is CASSYPGGTKNEQFF.

The chain combines TRBV6-5 with TRBJ1-6, with 7 bases that match TRBD1. The germline V gene encodes CDR1 MNHEY and CDR2 SVGAGI. The CDR3 sequence is 15 residues long. The V and J ends lost 7 bases and 5 bases, in that order; junction bases with no gene match: 8. The CDR3 loop is CASKPGDSHNSPLHF. As DNA, the CDR3 is TGTGCCAGCAAACCAGGGGACAGTCATAATTCACCCCTCCACTTT.

The J gene is TRBJ2-1, the V gene TRBV28; 9 bases match TRBD2. The germline gives CDR1 MDHEN, CDR2 SYDVKM. The CDR3 runs 16 residues. The junction had 4 bases not matched to a gene; V was cut back by 1 base and J by 3 bases. The CDR3 here is CASSLSGGRGYNEQFF. The CDR3 bases are TGTGCCAGCAGTTTATCCGGCGGGAGGGGCTACAATGAGCAGTTCTTC.

The chain has TRBV7-9 and TRBJ1-3, with TRBD1 matching 8 bases. V lost 4 bases, J lost 3 bases, and 8 bases stayed unmatched. CDR1 SEHNR and CDR2 FQNEAQ come from the germline V gene (reference sequence). The CDR3 runs to 16 residues. CDR3 protein: CASSYAQGAGGNTIYF. Written as DNA, the CDR3 is TGTGCCAGCAGCTACGCCCAGGGGGCGGGTGGAAACACCATATATTTT.

The chain has TRBV27 and TRBJ2-7; D possibly corresponds to TRBD2 (5 bases). Germline V gene sequence: CDR1 MNHEY, CDR2 SMNVEV (reference sequence). The CDR3 is 14 amino acids. The germline V and J ends were trimmed by 2 bases and 5 bases, with 13 bases remaining between them. The CDR3 DNA reads as TGTGCCAGCAGTTTAACGGGGAGTTGGGACGAGCAGTACTTC. Residues: CASSLTGSWDEQYF.

The rearrangement links TRBV27 to TRBJ2-7, with 10 bases identical to TRBD1. Trimming cost V 6 bases and J 5 bases; bases outside gene matches: 10. Germline V gene sequence: CDR1 MNHEY, CDR2 SMNVEV (reference sequence). The CDR3 totals 15 residues. CDR3: CASSDYRDRGHEQYF. In DNA form, the CDR3 reads TGTGCCAGCAGCGACTACCGGGACAGGGGCCACGAGCAGTACTTC.

This clone has a single count. This sequence joins TRBV9 and TRBJ2-7; 10 bases are a match to TRBD1. The CDR3 length is 15 residues. Germline trimming cut 4 bases from V and 0 bases from J; bases unmatched to any gene: 4. Germline values: CDR1 SGDLS, CDR2 YYNGEE. CDR3 nucleotide sequence: TGTGCCAGCAGCCCCCGGGACAGGGGCTCCTACGAGCAGTACTTC. Translating gives CASSPRDRGSYEQYF.

The chain has TRBV4-2 and TRBJ1-2; perhaps TRBD1 as D (6 bases). Trimming removed 3 bases from V and 6 bases from J, with 17 bases in between. The CDR3 extends over 15 amino acids. In germline, CDR1 is LGHNA, CDR2 YNFKEQ. The CDR3 loop is CASSQGGLGTHGYTF. The CDR3 coding sequence is TGTGCCAGCAGCCAGGGGGGGCTAGGGACCCATGGCTACACCTTC.

The rearrangement uses TRBV18 and TRBJ2-2; weak D call: TRBD1 (5 bases). V lost 1 base to trimming and J lost 6 bases, with 9 bases between them. Per the germline V gene, CDR1 is KGHSH and CDR2 is LQKENI. The CDR3 runs 14 residues. The CDR3 protein is CASSPQQVPGELFF. Here the CDR3 DNA reads TGTGCCAGCTCACCACAACAGGTCCCCGGGGAGCTGTTTTTT. Full variable domain (outside the CDR3, taken from reference TRBV18 and TRBJ2-2): NAGVMQNPRHLVRRRGQEARLRCSPMKGHSHVYWYRQLPEEGLKFMVYLQKENIIDESGMPKERFSAEFPKEGPSILRIQQVVRGDSAAYFCASSPQQVPGELFFGEGSRLTVL.

The chain joins TRBV6-6 to TRBJ1-2; D gene ambiguous. There are 14 residues in the CDR3. Trimming cost V 6 bases and J 0 bases, with 11 bases left between them. Germline V gene lookup returns CDR1 MNHNY and CDR2 SVGAGI (reference sequence). The CDR3 sequence is CASRTQAANYGYTF. In DNA form, the CDR3 reads TGTGCCAGCAGGACCCAGGCTGCTAACTATGGCTACACCTTC.

CDR3: CASSKLGGRGEQFF. For the CDR3, the DNA is TGTGCCAGCAGCAAGCTAGGGGGACGGGGTGAGCAGTTCTTC. The rearrangement joins TRBV21-1 to TRBJ2-1; the table's TRBD1 call for D was not verified on the DNA. TRBV21-1 constitutes a pseudogene. The CDR3 has 14 residues.

The J gene is TRBJ2-1, the V gene TRBV5-6, with D perhaps TRBD2 (5 bases). The CDR3 extends over 16 amino acids. The germline gives CDR1 SGHDT, CDR2 YYEEEE. Trimming removed 2 bases at V and 2 bases at J, with 14 bases between. The CDR3 here is CASSFRTLVTYNEQFF. CDR3 DNA sequence: TGTGCCAGCAGCTTTCGGACTCTAGTCACCTACAATGAGCAGTTCTTC.

The chain links TRBV5-1 to TRBJ2-3; D is undetermined. This CDR3 spans 14 amino acids. The V gene's germline CDR1 is SGHRS and CDR2 YFSETQ. The germline V and J ends were trimmed by 3 bases and 3 bases, with 11 bases remaining between them. CDR3 residues: CASSSGSLTDTQYF. The CDR3 nucleotides read TGCGCCAGCAGCTCCGGTTCCCTAACAGATACGCAGTATTTT.

V usage is TRBV3-1 (or the pseudogene TRBV3-2) and J usage is TRBJ2-7; D is possibly TRBD1 (6 bases). The ends were cut back, 0 bases at V and 3 bases at J, with 12 bases in the middle. Germline CDR1 reads LGHDT; CDR2 reads YNNKEL (reference sequence). This CDR3 has 15 residues. Here the CDR3 reads CASSQDITGYYEQYF. CDR3 in DNA: TGTGCCAGCAGCCAAGATATTACAGGGTACTACGAGCAGTACTTC.